The present T cell receptor beta chain was sequenced within a study of blood T cell repertoires in COVID-19. Study information: In each case, the material was cDNA or gDNA derived from T cells, B-cell-depleted T cells, or PBMCs.

Only in-frame clones appear in the TCRdb table, and some are missing; sequencing was by immunoSEQ multiplex PCR. Seen here are around 98,000 clones, roughly 80% observed once, and the top ten hold roughly 17%. CDR1 and CDR2 (germline): SGHRS, YFSETQ. V lost 6 bases and J lost 7, with 8 bases in between. There are 12 residues in the CDR3. The chain has TRBV5-1 and TRBJ1-6; no clear D. Sequencing was performed on peripheral blood. The clonotype originates from a woman aged 55-69 years with acute or convalescent COVID-19. This chain's CDR3 is CASTLENSPLHF. CDR3 nucleotides: TGCGCCAGCACCTTAGAGAATTCACCCCTCCACTTT.